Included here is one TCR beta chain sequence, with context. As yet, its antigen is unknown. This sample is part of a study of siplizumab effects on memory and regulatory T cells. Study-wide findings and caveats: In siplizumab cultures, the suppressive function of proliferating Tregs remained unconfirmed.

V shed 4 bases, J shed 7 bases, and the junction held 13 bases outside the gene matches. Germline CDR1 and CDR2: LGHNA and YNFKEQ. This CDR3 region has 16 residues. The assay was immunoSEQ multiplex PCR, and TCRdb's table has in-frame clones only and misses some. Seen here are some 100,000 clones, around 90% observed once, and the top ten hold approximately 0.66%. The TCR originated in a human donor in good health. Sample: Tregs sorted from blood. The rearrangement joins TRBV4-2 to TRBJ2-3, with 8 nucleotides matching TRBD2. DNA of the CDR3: TGTGCCAGCAGCCCCTCCGATAGCGGGAACGGATATACGCAGTATTTT. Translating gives CASSPSDSGNGYTQYF.